These 19 T cell receptor beta chains originate from one sample sequenced in a study of T cell responses to AZD1222 COVID-19 vaccine. Sequenced by immunoSEQ multiplex PCR; TCRdb stores in-frame clones only, minus some. Seen here are approximately 270,000 clones, 90% to 95% observed once, and the top ten hold about 0.5%. Source: peripheral blood, taken 28 days after the second AZD1222 dose. The source of these receptors is an adult who received the AZD1222 COVID-19 vaccine.

The CDR3 reads CATSDSRGEVWGGYTF. The CDR3 nucleotides read TGTGCCACCAGTGACTCCCGGGGCGAAGTTTGGGGCGGCTACACCTTC. The chain uses TRBV24-1 and TRBJ1-2; a possible D gene is TRBD1 (5 bases). Germline loops: CDR1 KGHDR, CDR2 SFDVKD. V shed 4 bases and J shed 8 bases, with 22 bases lying between them. CDR3 size: 16 residues.

V usage is TRBV28 and J usage is TRBJ2-7; D is ambiguous. CDR1 is MDHEN and CDR2 is SYDVKM in the germline V gene. The CDR3 consists of 12 residues. V lost 1 base and J 2 bases, leaving 3 bases between the germline ends. This CDR3 is CASSLYPYEQYF. CDR3 nucleotides: TGTGCCAGCAGTTTATATCCCTACGAGCAGTACTTC.

This sequence joins TRBV3-1 (or the pseudogene TRBV3-2) and TRBJ2-7; no reliable D call. Germline lookup yields CDR1 LGHDT and CDR2 YNNKEL (reference sequence). This CDR3 region has 14 residues. V lost 1 base, J lost 9 bases, and 16 bases lay in between. CDR3 loop: CASSQVGPESGQYF. CDR3 DNA sequence: TGTGCCAGCAGCCAAGTAGGGCCGGAGTCAGGGCAGTACTTC.

V usage is TRBV19 and J usage is TRBJ1-2; D gene uncertain. The CDR3 is 15 amino acids. Trimming stripped 1 base from V and 2 bases from J, with 11 bases between. CDR1 LNHDA and CDR2 SQIVND come from the germline V gene (reference sequence). CDR3 in DNA: TGTGCCAGTAGTATAGCTTCCGGATCCAACTATGGCTACACCTTC. It translates to CASSIASGSNYGYTF. The full variable domain, its missing parts supplied by reference TRBV19 and TRBJ1-2, is DGGITQSPKYLFRKEGQNVTLSCEQNLNHDAMYWYRQDPGQGLRLIYYSQIVNDFQKGDIAEGYSVSREKKESFPLTVTSAQKNPTAFYLCASSIASGSNYGYTFGSGTRLTVV.

This clone has a handful of counts. The chain joins TRBV11-2 to TRBJ2-7; D gene ambiguous. The CDR3 is 11 amino acids. V shed 5 bases and J shed 3 bases, with 5 bases lying between them. Germline values: CDR1 SGHAT, CDR2 FQNNGV. CDR3 loop: CASSLNYEQYF. DNA of the CDR3: TGTGCCAGCAGCCTTAACTACGAGCAGTACTTC.

The genes are TRBV5-6 and TRBJ2-2; D ambiguous. This CDR3 is built from 12 residues. The V end lost 1 base, the J end lost 4 bases, and 2 bases lay between the germline ends. The germline V gene has CDR1 SGHDT and CDR2 YYEEEE. The CDR3: CASSLITGELFF. The CDR3 DNA follows: TGTGCCAGCAGCTTGATCACCGGGGAGCTGTTTTTT.

The V call is TRBV10-3, the J call TRBJ2-3, with a tentative D call TRBD2 (6 bases). Germline loops: CDR1 ENHRY, CDR2 SYGVKD. Deletions cut 7 bases from V and 3 bases from J, with 14 bases between. This CDR3 is built from 14 residues. The CDR3: CAIMAGIETDTQYF. The CDR3 nucleotides read TGTGCCATCATGGCGGGAATAGAAACAGATACGCAGTATTTT.

The chain joins TRBV28 to TRBJ2-5, with a weak D call TRBD1 (6 bases). Germline V CDR1 and CDR2: MDHEN, SYDVKM. CDR3 size: 15 residues. V lost 3 bases to trimming and J lost 4 bases, with 15 bases between them. Here the CDR3 DNA reads TGTGCCAGCAGTTTTGGGGACACCTTTGGAGAGACCCAGTACTTC. It codes for CASSFGDTFGETQYF.

CDR3 DNA: TGTGCCAGTACCGCAGGAGGTTGGACTGAAGCTTTCTTT. It encodes CASTAGGWTEAFF. V is TRBV19 and J is TRBJ1-1; D gene ambiguous. Germline CDR1 reads LNHDA; CDR2 reads SQIVND (reference sequence). CDR3 size: 13 residues. Trimming took off 7 bases at V and 5 bases at J, with 14 bases between the two ends.

The chain couples TRBV28 to TRBJ2-2; D gene uncertain. The CDR3 consists of 16 residues. Germline lookup yields CDR1 MDHEN and CDR2 SYDVKM. The V end was cut by 2 bases, the J end by 8 bases, with 18 bases between. This CDR3 is CASSLKNVASEGELFF. CDR3 sequence (DNA): TGTGCCAGCAGTTTAAAGAACGTAGCCTCCGAGGGGGAGCTGTTTTTT.

This chain connects TRBV28 to TRBJ1-2; D not certain. In germline, CDR1 is MDHEN, CDR2 SYDVKM. The length of the CDR3 is 14 residues. The V gene lost 11 bases and the J gene lost 6 bases, with 22 bases spanning the gap. For the CDR3, the DNA is TGTGCCGTGACTGCCGTCACCCTTCGAAATGGCTACACCTTC. Translating gives CAVTAVTLRNGYTF.

The V gene is TRBV2, the J gene TRBJ2-5; D gene ambiguous. The germline gives CDR1 SNHLY, CDR2 FYNNEI. The CDR3 is made up of 13 amino acids. Trimming removed 6 bases from V and 5 bases from J, with 13 bases in between. This CDR3 is CASSQLLGETQYF. The CDR3 bases are TGTGCCAGCAGCCAACTCCTCGGGGAGACCCAGTACTTC.

This CDR3 reads CASKDVDRGNQPQHF. DNA for the CDR3: TGTGCCAGTAAAGACGTAGACAGGGGGAATCAGCCCCAGCATTTT. The V and J genes are TRBV19 and TRBJ1-5; 9 bases fit TRBD1. Germline lookup yields CDR1 LNHDA and CDR2 SQIVND (reference sequence). The V gene end was trimmed by 7 bases and the J gene end by 4 bases; junction bases not matched to a gene: 8. The length of the CDR3 is 15 residues.

The rearrangement joins TRBV5-6 to TRBJ1-5, with D perhaps matching TRBD1 (5 bases). This CDR3 contains 15 residues. Germline V gene sequence: CDR1 SGHDT, CDR2 YYEEEE. The V and J ends lost 4 bases and 5 bases respectively, with 16 bases between them. The CDR3 loop is CASSRGTGRDQPQHF. Written as DNA, the CDR3 is TGTGCCAGCAGCCGGGGGACCGGCCGCGATCAGCCCCAGCATTTT. Complete variable domain (other parts from reference TRBV5-6 and TRBJ1-5): DAGVTQSPTHLIKTRGQQVTLRCSPKSGHDTVSWYQQALGQGPQFIFQYYEEEERQRGNFPDRFSGHQFPNYSSELNVNALLLGDSALYLCASSRGTGRDQPQHFGDGTRLSIL.

V gene TRBV4-2 combines with J gene TRBJ2-1; TRBD2 aligns across 12 bases. CDR1 is LGHNA, CDR2 YNFKEQ, per germline. J was trimmed by 0 bases and V by 2 bases; bases with no gene match: 11. This CDR3 is 20 amino acids long. The CDR3 reads CASSQLGLAGYESSYNEQFF. In DNA, the CDR3 is TGTGCCAGCAGCCAACTTGGACTAGCGGGGTATGAAAGCTCCTACAATGAGCAGTTCTTC.

This clone is a singleton in its sample. J is TRBJ2-7 and V is TRBV3-1 (or the pseudogene TRBV3-2), with 13 nucleotides matching TRBD2. The V segment lost 4 bases and the J segment 6 bases; nucleotides outside the gene matches: 6. The V gene's germline CDR1 is LGHDT and CDR2 YNNKEL (reference sequence). The CDR3 totals 15 residues. In DNA, the CDR3 is TGTGCCAGCAGCCCTCGGGGACTAGCGGGGAGCGAGCAGTACTTC. It yields the protein CASSPRGLAGSEQYF.

The rearrangement links TRBV7-2 to TRBJ1-3; D is uncertain. Germline CDR1 SGHTA, CDR2 FQGNSA. V was shortened by 5 bases and J by 0 bases, with 5 bases between the two germline ends. The CDR3 is made up of 13 amino acids. The CDR3 DNA follows: TGTGCCAGCAGCCGGCGCTCTGGAAACACCATATATTTT. The encoded protein is CASSRRSGNTIYF. Based on the CDR3 plus reference TRBV7-2 and TRBJ1-3, the full variable domain is GAGVSQSPSNKVTEKGKDVELRCDPISGHTALYWYRQSLGQGLEFLIYFQGNSAPDKSGLPSDRFSAERTGGSVSTLTIQRTQQEDSAVYLCASSRRSGNTIYFGEGSWLTVV.

The chain employs TRBV12-3 or TRBV12-4 and TRBJ1-5; D unclear. This CDR3 contains 12 residues. The V end lost 5 bases, the J end lost 7 bases, and 9 bases lay between the germline ends. DNA for the CDR3: TGTGCCAGCAGTGAACCACCCCAGCCCCAGCATTTT. This translates into CASSEPPQPQHF.

The chain carries TRBV3-1 (or the pseudogene TRBV3-2) and TRBJ1-1, with D perhaps matching TRBD1 (6 bases). The CDR3 totals 15 residues. Germline V gene sequence: CDR1 LGHDT, CDR2 YNNKEL (reference sequence). V was cut by 4 bases and J by 4 bases, with 16 bases left in between. This CDR3 is CASSPRGGPGTEAFF. In DNA form, the CDR3 reads TGTGCCAGCAGCCCCCGGGGGGGCCCAGGCACTGAAGCTTTCTTT.